The TCR beta chain described here comes from a study of prognosis after radiotherapy for stage I lung cancer. The CDR3 runs 16 residues. Germline V lookup: CDR1 SGHRS, CDR2 YFSETQ. V lost 0 bases and J 2 bases, leaving 14 bases between the germline ends. Genomic DNA was subjected to two-round multiplex PCR for amplification of TCR beta CDR3. Primers specific to each TRBV and TRBJ gene drove first-round PCR. Each CDR3 protein gets one entry after TCRdb re-called the multiplex PCR reads with MiXCR. The table has approximately 25,000 distinct CDR3 sequences, more than 35% seen once. Whole-study results and caveats: In the expanded TCR clones, tumor specificity was not determined.

Among the patients, all were node-negative on CT and PET/CT, and none had received prior chemotherapy or radiotherapy or had other malignancies. Peripheral blood was collected in volumes of approximately 6.6 milliliters at each of two time points. With regard to this clonotype: Its antigen is not identified.

The rearrangement links TRBV5-1 to TRBJ1-1; D may be TRBD1 (5 bases). The TCR originated in a donor over 45 with non-small cell lung cancer. Sequenced material: PBMCs, taken before or after stereotactic body radiation therapy (not recorded which). The CDR3 bases are TGCGCCAGCAGCTTGGATATAGGGGACTATAACACTGAAGCTTTCTTT. Translated: CASSLDIGDYNTEAFF.